Presented here are 31 T cell receptor beta chains from one specimen sequenced in a study of graft-versus-host responses after intestinal transplantation. Produced via immunoSEQ multiplex PCR; TCRdb's table is partial and in-frame only. The sample yields tens of thousands of clones, roughly four fifths seen once. For these receptors, no antigen is known. Sequencing used unstimulated CD8+ T cells sorted from spleen or lymph node cells, obtained before intestinal transplant. These receptors were obtained from a human donor who received an intestinal transplant.

This clone showed up just a few times. The gene calls are TRBV6-1 and TRBJ1-1; tentative D call: TRBD1 (5 bases). Trimming left V 6 bases short and J 1 base short, with 12 bases between. Germline loops: CDR1 MNHNS, CDR2 SASEGT. This CDR3 has 14 amino acids. The CDR3 nucleotides read TGTGCCAGCAGAGCGGGACTCCCGAACACTGAAGCTTTCTTT. It specifies CASRAGLPNTEAFF.

This clone was counted a single time. The gene calls are TRBV5-4 and TRBJ2-5; 7 bases are shared with TRBD1. Germline V gene sequence: CDR1 SGHNT, CDR2 YYREEE (reference sequence). The CDR3 has 14 amino acids. V lost 3 bases, J lost 0 bases, and 2 bases stayed unmatched. In DNA, the CDR3 is TGTGCCAGCAGCTCCGGACAGGACCAAGAGACCCAGTACTTC. This gives the protein CASSSGQDQETQYF.

The genes are TRBV27 and TRBJ1-1; D call uncertain. The CDR3 has 12 residues. Germline V gives CDR1 MNHEY, CDR2 SMNVEV (reference sequence). Trimming stripped 2 bases from V and 1 base from J, with 2 bases between. This CDR3 is CASSLGNTEAFF. CDR3 coding DNA: TGTGCCAGCAGTTTAGGGAACACTGAAGCTTTCTTT.

This clone was seen just once. V and J are TRBV11-2 and TRBJ2-5; 11 bases agree with TRBD2. The CDR3 sequence is 16 residues long. Germline assignment: CDR1 SGHAT and CDR2 FQNNGV. J was trimmed by 5 bases and V by 4 bases; bases with no gene match: 9. The CDR3 loop reads CASSSLAGGPIETQYF. CDR3 DNA sequence: TGTGCCAGCAGCTCTTTAGCGGGGGGGCCTATTGAGACCCAGTACTTC.

This clone was seen just once. The gene calls are TRBV5-4 and TRBJ2-5; a weak D match, TRBD1 (6 bases). V was cut by 1 base and J by 0 bases, with 7 bases left in between. From germline, CDR1 is SGHNT and CDR2 YYREEE (reference sequence). The CDR3 is 14 amino acids. CDR3 amino acids: CASSLRQDQETQYF. In DNA, the CDR3 is TGTGCCAGCAGCTTGAGACAGGACCAAGAGACCCAGTACTTC.

The chain carries TRBV27 and TRBJ2-5; TRBD2 agrees at 7 bases. The DNA end is a closer match to TRBJ2-7, so the J assignment may be wrong. The CDR3 length is 15 residues. The germline V gene has CDR1 MNHEY and CDR2 SMNVEV (reference sequence). The CDR3 DNA reads TGTGCCAGCAGTTTAAATAGCGGGCTTCCCTACGAGCAGTACTTC. As protein: CASSLNSGLPYEQYF.

The V gene is TRBV19, the J gene TRBJ1-1, with TRBD1 as a possible D gene (6 bases). The CDR3 contains 13 residues. The germline V gene has CDR1 LNHDA and CDR2 SQIVND (reference sequence). V was trimmed by 8 bases and J by 1 base, leaving 11 bases between them. CDR3 amino acids: CASRLTGNTEAFF. DNA for the CDR3: TGTGCCAGTCGCCTGACAGGGAACACTGAAGCTTTCTTT.

The chain joins TRBV4-1 to TRBJ1-6; TRBD1 is a possible D gene (5 bases). The CDR3 consists of 17 residues. V dropped 7 bases and J dropped 0 bases, with 16 bases sitting between them. CDR1 is MGHRA and CDR2 is YSYEKL in the germline V gene. In DNA, the CDR3 is TGCGCCAGCAACACCCACAGGCCCAGCTCCTATAATTCACCCCTCCACTTT. Translated, it gives CASNTHRPSSYNSPLHF.

This chain uses TRBV13 with TRBJ2-1; D perhaps matches TRBD2 (5 bases). This CDR3 is built from 16 residues. Germline V gives CDR1 PRHDT, CDR2 FYEKMQ (reference sequence). V was cut by 1 base and J by 2 bases, with 12 bases left in between. The CDR3 DNA sequence: TGTGCCAGCAGCTTAGCCAGCAGCGGACCCTACAATGAGCAGTTCTTC. Residues: CASSLASSGPYNEQFF. The full variable domain, with the rest looked up from reference TRBV13 and TRBJ2-1, is AAGVIQSPRHLIKEKRETATLKCYPIPRHDTVYWYQQGPGQDPQFLISFYEKMQSDKGSIPDRFSAQQFSDYHSELNMSSLELGDSALYFCASSLASSGPYNEQFFGPGTRLTVL.

This clone was recorded a few times. The V and J genes are TRBV19 and TRBJ1-5, with D hard to call. Trimming removed 3 bases from V and 4 bases from J, with 7 bases in between. Per the germline V gene, CDR1 is LNHDA and CDR2 is SQIVND (reference sequence). The CDR3 is made up of 13 amino acids. The chain's CDR3 is CASSITVNQPQHF. CDR3 in DNA: TGTGCCAGTAGTATCACGGTAAATCAGCCCCAGCATTTT.

The gene calls are TRBV13 and TRBJ2-7; possibly TRBD2 for D (6 bases). In germline, CDR1 is PRHDT, CDR2 FYEKMQ (reference sequence). Trimming removed 3 bases from V and 5 bases from J, with 14 bases in between. This CDR3 comprises 14 residues. The CDR3 loop is CASSLLAPGDEQYF. CDR3 nucleotides: TGTGCCAGCAGCTTGTTAGCCCCGGGAGACGAGCAGTACTTC.

The V call is TRBV2, the J call TRBJ2-7; D possibly uses TRBD1 or TRBD2 (5 bases each). Trimming took off 4 bases at V and 6 bases at J, with 13 bases between the two ends. The CDR3 spans 13 residues. CDR1 is SNHLY and CDR2 is FYNNEI in the germline V gene. CDR3 region: CASSGGPYFEQYF. In nucleotides, the CDR3 is TGTGCCAGCAGTGGGGGACCCTACTTCGAGCAGTACTTC.

The chain combines TRBV6-5 with TRBJ2-7; D gene ambiguous. CDR3 length: 13 residues. Germline CDR1 and CDR2: MNHEY and SVGAGI. Trimming stripped 0 bases from V and 3 bases from J, with 6 bases between. The CDR3 protein is CASSYSRFYEQYF. Written as DNA, the CDR3 is TGTGCCAGCAGTTACTCGAGATTCTACGAGCAGTACTTC.

The CDR3 sequence is CASRRGGDTQYF. The CDR3 nucleotides read TGTGCCAGCAGGAGAGGGGGGGATACGCAGTATTTT. The chain has TRBV27 and TRBJ2-3; the D call may be TRBD1 or TRBD2 (6 bases each). Per germline, CDR1 MNHEY and CDR2 SMNVEV (reference sequence). V was trimmed by 6 bases and J by 6 bases, leaving 10 bases between them. CDR3 length: 12 residues.

This chain uses TRBV7-2 with TRBJ2-2; 12 bases match TRBD2. Germline V lookup: CDR1 SGHTA, CDR2 FQGNSA. V dropped 1 base and J dropped 4; count of bases not matched to a gene: 1. The CDR3 spans 16 residues. CDR3 loop: CASSLELAGGTGELFF. DNA of the CDR3: TGTGCCAGCAGCTTAGAACTAGCGGGGGGCACCGGGGAGCTGTTTTTT.

This chain links TRBV5-4 with TRBJ2-3; 9 bases are shared with TRBD2. The V and J ends lost 4 bases and 5 bases, in that order; junction bases with no gene match: 11. The CDR3 contains 16 residues. Germline V gene data show CDR1 as SGHNT and CDR2 as YYREEE (reference sequence). The CDR3 DNA reads as TGTGCCAGCAGCGAGACTAGCGGCGCCCTTCGAGATACGCAGTATTTT. It is translated as CASSETSGALRDTQYF.

This CDR3 is CASSQGPERDSYEQYF. For the CDR3, the DNA is TGCGCCAGCAGCCAAGGCCCGGAGCGGGACTCCTACGAGCAGTACTTC. This sequence joins TRBV4-1 and TRBJ2-7, with 7 positions matching TRBD2. Germline CDR1 reads MGHRA; CDR2 reads YSYEKL. V dropped 1 base and J dropped 0; count of bases not matched to a gene: 6. This CDR3 contains 16 residues.

CDR3 bases: TGTGCCAGCAGCCAAGACCCGTACTTTATATATTTT. Protein: CASSQDPYFIYF. The chain recombines TRBV4-2 with TRBJ1-3; unclear D gene. The CDR3 is 12 amino acids. Germline V gives CDR1 LGHNA, CDR2 YNFKEQ. V shed 0 bases and J shed 13 bases, with 10 bases lying between them.

The chain recombines TRBV28 with TRBJ2-1, with TRBD1 matching 9 bases. V was clipped by 4 bases and J by 9 bases; unmatched bases: 4. The CDR3 totals 13 residues. Germline V gene data show CDR1 as MDHEN and CDR2 as SYDVKM. As DNA, the CDR3 is TGTGCCAGCAGTTCTTTGGGACAGGGTGAGCAGTTCTTC. Encoded protein: CASSSLGQGEQFF.

This clone was seen once. CDR3 in DNA: TGCGCCAGCAGTCAAGATCGCCGGAGTGGAGGTCGCGGCTCTGGAAACACCATATATTTT. Its protein product is CASSQDRRSGGRGSGNTIYF. V usage is TRBV23-1 and J usage is TRBJ1-3, with D unclear. TRBV23-1 falls under the ORF class, with uncertain function. This CDR3 spans 20 amino acids. Between the trimmed V and J ends, which lost 2 bases and 0 bases, there was a span of 23 bases.

V gene TRBV7-9 combines with J gene TRBJ2-2, with 7 bases aligning to TRBD2. The CDR3 totals 17 residues. Trimming cost V 5 bases and J 3 bases; bases outside gene matches: 12. Germline V gives CDR1 SEHNR, CDR2 FQNEAQ (reference sequence). CDR3 in DNA: TGTGCCAGCAGCGATCCGGAGGGGAGGGCGGACACCGGGGAGCTGTTTTTT. Translating it yields CASSDPEGRADTGELFF.

The genes are TRBV10-1 and TRBJ2-5; 8 bases are a match to TRBD1. J gave up 3 bases and V 4 bases, and 10 bases lay outside the gene matches. This CDR3 spans 16 amino acids. Germline CDR1 is WNHNN and CDR2 is SYGVQD (reference sequence). The CDR3 nucleotides read TGCGCCAGCAGTGCGACAGGGGCACTATCCGAAGAGACCCAGTACTTC. Its translation: CASSATGALSEETQYF.

The chain joins TRBV19 to TRBJ2-1; 7 bases map to TRBD1. CDR1 and CDR2 (germline): LNHDA, SQIVND (reference sequence). V was pared by 6 bases and J by 3 bases, with 5 bases of the junction left unmatched. The CDR3 sequence is 14 residues long. CDR3 loop: CASSPTGYYNEQFF. In DNA form, the CDR3 reads TGTGCCAGTAGCCCGACAGGGTACTACAATGAGCAGTTCTTC. Complete variable domain (other parts from reference TRBV19 and TRBJ2-1): DGGITQSPKYLFRKEGQNVTLSCEQNLNHDAMYWYRQDPGQGLRLIYYSQIVNDFQKGDIAEGYSVSREKKESFPLTVTSAQKNPTAFYLCASSPTGYYNEQFFGPGTRLTVL.

The rearrangement links TRBV27 to TRBJ2-2, with D possibly being TRBD1 (5 bases). Germline V CDR1 and CDR2: MNHEY, SMNVEV (reference sequence). CDR3 size: 17 residues. V gave up 5 bases and J gave up 4 bases, with 20 bases separating them. CDR3 coding DNA: TGTGCCAGCAGTGTTAGTTTAGGGGCGTTGATCACCGGGGAGCTGTTTTTT. Its protein is CASSVSLGALITGELFF.

The V and J genes are TRBV5-1 and TRBJ2-7; D may correspond to TRBD1 or TRBD2 (5 bases each). The germline gives CDR1 SGHRS, CDR2 YFSETQ. CDR3 length: 15 residues. V was trimmed by 4 bases and J by 0 bases, leaving 14 bases between them. CDR3 DNA sequence: TGCGCCAGCAGCACCCGCAGTGGGGGCTCCTACGAGCAGTACTTC. Translation gives CASSTRSGGSYEQYF.

This rearrangement joins TRBV2 to TRBJ2-7; D is undetermined. This CDR3 is 13 amino acids long. The V end lost 2 bases, the J end lost 0 bases, and 5 bases lay between the germline ends. The germline CDR1 and CDR2 sequences are SNHLY and FYNNEI. The CDR3 region is CASSEPYSYEQYF. CDR3 nucleotides: TGTGCCAGCAGTGAACCCTACTCCTACGAGCAGTACTTC. Supplemented by reference TRBV2 and TRBJ2-7, the full variable domain reads EPEVTQTPSHQVTQMGQEVILRCVPISNHLYFYWYRQILGQKVEFLVSFYNNEISEKSEIFDDQFSVERPDGSNFTLKIRSTKLEDSAMYFCASSEPYSYEQYFGPGTRLTVT.

Details on this clone: One end of the junction does not line up with germline, which may come from a read error. The chain recombines TRBV5-6 with TRBJ2-7; tentative D call: TRBD1 (5 bases). This CDR3 is 16 amino acids long. Germline-derived CDR1 and CDR2 are SGHDT and YYEEEE. CDR3 in amino acids: CAGSLAGRDLSYEQYF. Here the CDR3 DNA reads TGTGCCGGCAGCTTGGCCGGCAGGGATTTGTCATACGAGCAGTACTTC.

The CDR3 sequence: CSDEDSRNYGYTF. CDR3 sequence (DNA): TGCAGCGACGAAGACAGCCGTAACTATGGCTACACCTTC. The chain links TRBV29-1 to TRBJ1-2, with a possible D match to TRBD1 (5 bases). CDR1 and CDR2 from the germline V gene are SQVTM and ANQGSEA. The CDR3 loop spans 13 amino acids. V lost 7 bases to trimming and J lost 1 base, with 13 bases between them. The complete variable domain, with remaining parts taken from reference TRBV29-1 and TRBJ1-2, reads SAVISQKPSRDICQRGTSLTIQCQVDSQVTMMFWYRQQPGQSLTLIATANQGSEATYESGFVIDKFPISRPNLTFSTLTVSNMSPEDSSIYLCSDEDSRNYGYTFGSGTRLTVV.

This chain joins TRBV30 and TRBJ1-1; 9 nucleotides line up with TRBD1. Per germline, CDR1 GTSNPN and CDR2 SVGIG (reference sequence). V dropped 5 bases and J dropped 2; count of bases not matched to a gene: 3. The length of the CDR3 is 13 residues. The CDR3 is CAWEDRGNTEAFF. The CDR3 region has the DNA TGTGCCTGGGAGGACAGGGGAAACACTGAAGCTTTCTTT.

This rearrangement joins TRBV6-6 to TRBJ2-5, with D possibly TRBD2 on 5 matching bases. CDR1 and CDR2 (germline): MNHNY, SVGAGI (reference sequence). The V and J ends lost 1 base and 11 bases respectively, with 8 bases between them. CDR3 length: 11 amino acids. This chain's CDR3 is CASSYWWEQYF. The CDR3 bases are TGTGCCAGCAGTTACTGGTGGGAGCAGTACTTC.

V is TRBV27 and J is TRBJ2-7; 10 nucleotides line up with TRBD1. The germline V gene has CDR1 MNHEY and CDR2 SMNVEV (reference sequence). V was pared by 5 bases and J by 3 bases, with 10 bases of the junction left unmatched. The CDR3 extends over 16 amino acids. The CDR3 nucleotides read TGTGCCAGCAGTCCCCACCCCTGGACAGGGGGCTACGAGCAGTACTTC. Protein sequence: CASSPHPWTGGYEQYF.